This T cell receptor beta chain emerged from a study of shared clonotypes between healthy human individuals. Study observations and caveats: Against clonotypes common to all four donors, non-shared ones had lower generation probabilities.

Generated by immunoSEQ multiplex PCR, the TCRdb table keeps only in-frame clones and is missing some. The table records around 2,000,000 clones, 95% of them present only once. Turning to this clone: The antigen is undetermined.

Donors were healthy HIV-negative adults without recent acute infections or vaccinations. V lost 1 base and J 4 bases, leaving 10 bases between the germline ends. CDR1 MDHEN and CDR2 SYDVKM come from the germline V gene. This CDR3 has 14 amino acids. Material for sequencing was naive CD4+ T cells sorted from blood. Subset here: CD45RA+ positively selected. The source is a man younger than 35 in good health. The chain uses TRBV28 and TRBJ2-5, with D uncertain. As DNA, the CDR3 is TGTGCCAGCAGTTTATCTCCCACGCTAGAGACCCAGTACTTC. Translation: CASSLSPTLETQYF.